Sequencing of this T cell receptor beta chain was carried out in a study of Ad26.COV2.S vaccination and SARS-CoV-2 variants listed by TCRdb under 2021. About the study as a whole: Donors in the vaccine arm were drawn from COV1001, a multicentre, randomized, double-blind, placebo-controlled phase I-IIa trial testing Ad26.COV2.S in healthy adults. Dosing of Ad26.COV2.S was intramuscular, at either 5x10^10 or 1x10^11 viral particles, delivered as one shot or as two shots spaced 56 days apart. The TCR-sequenced set comprised about 32 samples: 19 Ad26.COV2.S vaccine recipients, 5 placebo recipients and 8 SARS-CoV-2 convalescent individuals. Trial participants were randomized into five groups of five, in which low-dose or high-dose Ad26.COV2.S was given once or twice, or placebo was given on both occasions. Blinding of investigators to trial group allocation was maintained during experiments and outcome assessment. TCRbeta repertoire sequencing was used to assess the specificity and breadth of SARS-CoV-2-reactive T cell receptors after Ad26.COV2.S vaccination. Paper-wide results and their limitations: Higher spike-specific TCR breadth was observed in Ad26.COV2.S recipients than in placebo recipients (P = 0.0014). After vaccination, substantial breadth of spike-specific CD8+ and CD4+ T cell responses was reported. Non-spike TCR breadth was comparable between vaccine and placebo recipients, consistent with the vaccine containing only spike. It was noted by the authors that total T cell responses may have been underestimated by the TCR breadth and depth analyses. Comparing responses between vaccine doses or regimens was not something the study was powered to do.

Cut back by 8 bases and 0 bases, the V and J ends lie 17 bases apart. The CDR3 goes from the cysteine to the phenylalanine over 16 residues. Here the CDR3 DNA is all that survives: 48 bases in frame from base 1. The germline V gene encodes CDR1 SEHNR and CDR2 FQNEAQ (reference sequence). In regard to this clone: What this receptor recognizes is not known. No much larger clone exists at a distance of one base, and base qualities are not known.

In the paper's terms, the treatment or condition label means: over 15 received Ad26.COV2.S at low or high dose, single or two shots; several received placebo; per-sample allocation not given. For vaccine and placebo recipients, repertoires were sequenced using samples collected on day 63 after the first injection. In Cohort 1b, 25 adults aged 18-55 years were enrolled at a single site in Boston, USA, between 29 July and 7 August 2020. Ad26.COV2.S consisted of a replication-incompetent adenovirus type 26 vector by which a prefusion-stabilized SARS-CoV-2 spike protein from the original Wuhan strain was expressed. The immunoSEQ Assay was used to sequence TCRbeta CDR3 regions. After extraction, genomic DNA underwent amplification by bias-controlled multiplex PCR, followed by high-throughput sequencing. On the study's bioinformatics: Collapsing and filtering of sequences were performed to quantify the absolute abundance of each unique TCRbeta CDR3 region. T cell fraction was estimated by normalization of TCRbeta template counts to usable DNA, with usable DNA being measured through amplification of reference genes present in all nucleated cells. Repertoire TCRs were annotated as SARS-CoV-2-specific when V gene, CDR3 amino acid sequence and J gene were exactly matched to a known reactive TCR set. The reference SARS-CoV-2 TCR set came from MIRA and was filtered for enrichment in COVID-19-positive ImmuneCODE repertoires, removing public or cross-reactive TCRs. Using the MIRA antigens, annotated TCRs were further analysed by specific ORF or by position within an ORF. Breadth was defined as annotated unique rearrangements over total unique productive rearrangements; depth was the summed frequency of those rearrangements. Two-sided Wilcoxon rank-sum tests were used to compare TCR breadth between groups. TCRdb obtained this table from immuneACCESS and retained in-frame rearrangements with V and J assigned. These tables miss some clones; where compared with another copy, unresolved V genes account for less than half of the shortfall, and the remainder is unexplained. V and J calls and clone size are given by that table; D and trimming were obtained from the DNA. For this sample there are more than 300,000 clones; 70% to 90% appear just once. Together, the top ten hold around 10% of the sample.

The V and J genes are TRBV7-9 and TRBJ2-1; the D gene is not confidently resolved. The source was peripheral blood, collected in a trial of Ad26.COV2.S vaccine versus placebo. The sequence was obtained from a person between 18 and 60 years old who received the Ad26.COV2.S COVID-19 vaccine or a placebo. The CDR3 corresponds to CASAPPLGSSYNEQFF. The bases are TGTGCCAGCGCTCCCCCCCTCGGATCCTCCTACAATGAGCAGTTCTTC.